These 18 T cell receptor beta chains share one sample of origin, sequenced in a study of blood T cell repertoires in COVID-19. The protocol was immunoSEQ multiplex PCR, while the TCRdb copy is restricted to in-frame clones and leaves out a portion. The table records 150,000 to 200,000 clones, more than 75% of them present only once. The sample taken for sequencing was peripheral blood. These receptors originate from a woman aged 50 to 65 with active or convalescent COVID-19.

The chain couples TRBV19 to TRBJ2-1; TRBD2 is a possible D gene (6 bases). The V and J ends lost 1 base and 6 bases respectively, with 10 bases between them. Germline lookup yields CDR1 LNHDA and CDR2 SQIVND (reference sequence). The CDR3 sequence is 14 residues long. As DNA, the CDR3 is TGTGCCAGTAGTATAGGTGGGACTCGCAATGAGCAGTTCTTC. Translated: CASSIGGTRNEQFF.

This clone was observed a handful of times. The chain recombines TRBV5-1 with TRBJ1-2, with D perhaps TRBD1 (5 bases). V lost 0 bases and J 1 base, leaving 10 bases between the germline ends. CDR1 and CDR2 (germline): SGHRS, YFSETQ. The CDR3 consists of 15 residues. CDR3 sequence: CASSLGQGHNYGYTF. In DNA, the CDR3 is TGCGCCAGCAGCTTGGGTCAGGGCCATAACTATGGCTACACCTTC.

The V call is TRBV11-1, the J call TRBJ1-2; no firm D call. CDR3 length: 13 amino acids. Germline V gene data show CDR1 as SGHAT and CDR2 as FQDESV (reference sequence). V lost 1 base, J lost 3 bases, and 6 bases lay in between. The CDR3 sequence is CASSLGSDYGYTF. The CDR3 DNA is TGTGCCAGCAGCTTAGGGTCGGACTATGGCTACACCTTC.

The chain has TRBV7-3 and TRBJ2-2, with 12 nucleotides matching TRBD2. Unmatched junction bases numbered 7, after V lost 4 bases and J lost 4 bases. Germline V gene lookup returns CDR1 SGHTA and CDR2 FQGTGA. The CDR3 contains 17 residues. The CDR3 protein is CASSSSGTSGRTGELFF. CDR3 bases: TGTGCCAGCAGCTCGTCCGGGACTAGCGGGCGCACCGGGGAGCTGTTTTTT.

V gene TRBV7-2 combines with J gene TRBJ2-7; D perhaps matches TRBD2 (6 bases). The length of the CDR3 is 12 residues. Trimming stripped 5 bases from V and 7 bases from J, with 12 bases between. Per the germline V gene, CDR1 is SGHTA and CDR2 is FQGNSA. CDR3 nucleotide sequence: TGTGCCAGCAGCGCGACTAGAATAGAGCAGTACTTC. This sequence encodes CASSATRIEQYF.

The rearrangement links TRBV10-3 to TRBJ2-1; D is possibly TRBD2 (5 bases). The germline V and J ends were trimmed by 10 bases and 4 bases, with 17 bases remaining between them. The CDR3 has 14 amino acids. Germline loops: CDR1 ENHRY, CDR2 SYGVKD. The CDR3 protein is CATREGRNYNEQFF. CDR3 in DNA: TGTGCCACCAGAGAGGGCCGAAATTACAATGAGCAGTTCTTC.

DNA for the CDR3: TGCGCCAGCAGCTTGGGACTAGCGGGGAGAAGCACAGATACGCAGTATTTT. Encoded protein: CASSLGLAGRSTDTQYF. The chain recombines TRBV5-1 with TRBJ2-3; 11 nucleotides align to TRBD2. Germline V gene lookup returns CDR1 SGHRS and CDR2 YFSETQ. This CDR3 is built from 17 residues. V shed 0 bases and J 0 bases; nucleotides not matched to a gene: 3.

The gene calls are TRBV4-2 and TRBJ2-7; no clear D. Germline CDR1 reads LGHNA; CDR2 reads YNFKEQ. The CDR3 sequence is 16 residues long. V was cut by 5 bases and J by 1 base, with 18 bases left in between. The CDR3 loop is CASSSKFQAESYEQYF. CDR3 coding DNA: TGTGCCAGCAGCTCGAAGTTCCAAGCCGAATCCTACGAGCAGTACTTC.

The chain has TRBV12-5 and TRBJ1-6; 7 bases align to TRBD1. The CDR3 contains 14 residues. Germline V gene lookup returns CDR1 LGHNT and CDR2 FRNRAP. The trim removed 5 bases at V and 8 bases at J, leaving 6 bases unmatched. The CDR3 bases are TGTGCTAGTGGTGCCAGGGGGGTAGATTCACCCCTCCACTTT. Protein: CASGARGVDSPLHF. Full variable domain (rest looked up from reference TRBV12-5 and TRBJ1-6): DARVTQTPRHKVTEMGQEVTMRCQPILGHNTVFWYRQTMMQGLELLAYFRNRAPLDDSGMPKDRFSAEMPDATLATLKIQPSEPRDSAVYFCASGARGVDSPLHFGNGTRLTVT.

The gene calls are TRBV23-1 and TRBJ1-2; no definite D call. TRBV23-1 is given ORF status, its function remaining uncertain. V gave up 4 bases and J gave up 6 bases, with 12 bases separating them. The CDR3 runs 13 residues. This CDR3 is CASSRTGSNGYTF. For the CDR3, the DNA is TGCGCCAGCAGTCGGACGGGGAGTAATGGCTACACCTTC.

This chain connects TRBV4-2 to TRBJ1-1; 9 positions agree with TRBD1. The CDR3 extends over 17 amino acids. After removal of 1 base from V and 0 bases from J, the junction contained 6 bases not matched to a gene. Germline V gene lookup returns CDR1 LGHNA and CDR2 YNFKEQ. The CDR3 sequence: CASSQGGTGTLNTEAFF. DNA for the CDR3: TGTGCCAGCAGCCAAGGGGGGACAGGGACCCTGAACACTGAAGCTTTCTTT.

The genes are TRBV6-6 and TRBJ1-6; 8 bases align to TRBD1. This CDR3 spans 16 amino acids. Germline V lookup: CDR1 MNHNY, CDR2 SVGAGI (reference sequence). Germline trimming cut 2 bases from V and 7 bases from J; bases unmatched to any gene: 7. CDR3 coding DNA: TGTGCCAGCAGTTACAAGGTGGGACAGGCCAATTCACCCCTCCACTTT. Protein: CASSYKVGQANSPLHF.

This clone has more than one count but fewer than ten. The genes are TRBV5-8 and TRBJ1-2; 10 bases fit TRBD1. V was pared by 2 bases and J by 7 bases, with 8 bases of the junction left unmatched. The CDR3 covers 15 residues. Germline V gives CDR1 SGHTS, CDR2 YDEGEE. The CDR3 is CASSFQTGGRGGYTF. For the CDR3, the DNA is TGTGCCAGCAGCTTTCAGACAGGGGGCAGGGGTGGCTACACCTTC. The complete variable domain, with remaining parts taken from reference TRBV5-8 and TRBJ1-2, reads EAGVTQSPTHLIKTRGQQATLRCSPISGHTSVYWYQQALGLGLQFLLWYDEGEERNRGNFPPRFSGRQFPNYSSELNVNALELEDSALYLCASSFQTGGRGGYTFGSGTRLTVV.

This clone appeared a few times. This sequence joins TRBV15 and TRBJ1-2; D ambiguous. Germline V CDR1 and CDR2: LNHNV, YYDKDF (reference sequence). This CDR3 contains 12 residues. Trimming cost V 5 bases and J 5 bases, with 9 bases left between them. CDR3 loop: CATSGARYGYTF. The CDR3 coding sequence is TGTGCCACCAGCGGCGCCAGGTATGGCTACACCTTC.

The chain joins TRBV9 to TRBJ2-7; 10 positions agree with TRBD2. The CDR3 is made up of 15 amino acids. J lost 3 bases, V lost 4 bases, and 7 bases had no gene match. The germline V gene has CDR1 SGDLS and CDR2 YYNGEE. The CDR3 is CASSPRAGGFYEQYF. CDR3 coding DNA: TGTGCCAGCAGCCCCCGAGCGGGAGGGTTCTACGAGCAGTACTTC.

The CDR3 sequence: CSARQGGTQYF. CDR3 bases: TGCAGTGCTAGACAGGGGGGCACGCAGTATTTT. The chain uses TRBV20-1 and TRBJ2-3; TRBD1 is a possible D gene (7 bases). V was cut by 2 bases and J by 9 bases, with 9 bases left in between. CDR3 length: 11 residues. Germline assignment: CDR1 DFQATT and CDR2 SNEGSKA (reference sequence).

The chain links TRBV19 to TRBJ2-1; a possible D gene is TRBD2 (6 bases). The CDR3 covers 13 residues. Germline V gene data show CDR1 as LNHDA and CDR2 as SQIVND (reference sequence). V was shortened by 10 bases and J by 2 bases, with 12 bases between the two germline ends. The CDR3 loop is CATGGETYNEQFF. For the CDR3, the DNA is TGTGCCACCGGGGGAGAAACCTACAATGAGCAGTTCTTC.

This rearrangement joins TRBV2 to TRBJ1-1, with 10 bases lining up with TRBD1. V dropped 6 bases and J dropped 5; count of bases not matched to a gene: 6. In germline, CDR1 is SNHLY, CDR2 FYNNEI. The CDR3 is 14 residues long. CDR3 loop: CASSDPGQGTEAFF. As DNA, the CDR3 is TGTGCCAGCAGCGACCCGGGACAGGGGACTGAAGCTTTCTTT.